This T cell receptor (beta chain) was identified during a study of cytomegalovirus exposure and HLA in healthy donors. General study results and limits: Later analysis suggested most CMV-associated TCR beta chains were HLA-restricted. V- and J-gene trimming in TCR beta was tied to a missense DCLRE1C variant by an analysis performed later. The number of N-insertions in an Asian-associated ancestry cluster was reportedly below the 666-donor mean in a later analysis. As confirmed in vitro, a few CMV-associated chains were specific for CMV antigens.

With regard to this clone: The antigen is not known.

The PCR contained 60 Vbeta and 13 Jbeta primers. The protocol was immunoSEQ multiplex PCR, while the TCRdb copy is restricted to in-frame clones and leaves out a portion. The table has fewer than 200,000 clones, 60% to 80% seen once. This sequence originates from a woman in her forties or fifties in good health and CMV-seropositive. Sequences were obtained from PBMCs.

CDR3 sequence reads: CASGRTGDNQPQHF. CDR3 DNA sequence: TGTGCCAGCGGCCGGACAGGGGATAATCAGCCCCAGCATTTT. The chain has TRBV21-1 and TRBJ1-5; whether TRBD1, the table's D call, matches the DNA was not checked. TRBV21-1 is listed as a pseudogene. CDR3 size: 14 residues.